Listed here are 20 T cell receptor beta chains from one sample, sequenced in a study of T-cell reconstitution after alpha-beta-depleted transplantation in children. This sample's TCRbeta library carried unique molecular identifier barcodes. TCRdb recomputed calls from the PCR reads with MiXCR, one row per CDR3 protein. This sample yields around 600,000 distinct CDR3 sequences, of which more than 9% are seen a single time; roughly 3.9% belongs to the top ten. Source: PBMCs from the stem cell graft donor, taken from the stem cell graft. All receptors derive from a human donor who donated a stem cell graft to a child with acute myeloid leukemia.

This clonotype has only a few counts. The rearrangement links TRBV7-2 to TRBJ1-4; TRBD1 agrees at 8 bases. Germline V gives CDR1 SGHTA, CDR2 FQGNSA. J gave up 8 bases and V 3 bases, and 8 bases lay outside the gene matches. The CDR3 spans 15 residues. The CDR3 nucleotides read TGTGCCAGCAGCTTTTCAGGGGGCGCGGGCGAAAAACTGTTTTTT. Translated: CASSFSGGAGEKLFF.

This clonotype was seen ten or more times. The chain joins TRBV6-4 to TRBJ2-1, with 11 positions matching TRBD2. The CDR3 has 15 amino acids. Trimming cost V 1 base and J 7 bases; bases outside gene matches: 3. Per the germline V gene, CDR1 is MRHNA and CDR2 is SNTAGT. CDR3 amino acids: CASSDFSGRANEQFF. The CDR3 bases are TGTGCCAGCAGTGACTTTAGCGGGAGGGCTAATGAGCAGTTCTTC.

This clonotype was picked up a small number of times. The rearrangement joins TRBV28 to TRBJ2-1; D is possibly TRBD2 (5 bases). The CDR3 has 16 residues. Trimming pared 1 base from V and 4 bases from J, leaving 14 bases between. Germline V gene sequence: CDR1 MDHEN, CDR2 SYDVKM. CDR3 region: CASSLSHGLLYNEQFF. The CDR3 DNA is TGTGCCAGCAGTTTATCCCACGGACTCTTATACAATGAGCAGTTCTTC.

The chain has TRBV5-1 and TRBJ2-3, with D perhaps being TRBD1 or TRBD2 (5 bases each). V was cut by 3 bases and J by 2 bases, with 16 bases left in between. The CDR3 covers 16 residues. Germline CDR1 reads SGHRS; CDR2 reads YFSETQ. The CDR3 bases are TGCGCCAGCAGCTCGGGGCTCGCGGCTCCCACAGATACGCAGTATTTT. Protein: CASSSGLAAPTDTQYF.

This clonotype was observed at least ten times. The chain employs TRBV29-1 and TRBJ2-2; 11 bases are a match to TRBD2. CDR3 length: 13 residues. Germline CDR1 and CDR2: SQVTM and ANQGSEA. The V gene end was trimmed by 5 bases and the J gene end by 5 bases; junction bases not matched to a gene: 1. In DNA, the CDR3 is TGCAGCGTTTTAGCGGGAGGGACCGGGGAGCTGTTTTTT. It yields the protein CSVLAGGTGELFF.

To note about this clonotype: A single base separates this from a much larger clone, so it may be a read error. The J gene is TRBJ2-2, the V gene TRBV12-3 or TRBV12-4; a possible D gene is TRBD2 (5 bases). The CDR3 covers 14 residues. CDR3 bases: TGTGCCAGCAGTTTAGTAAAGAGCACCGGGGAGCCGTTTTTT. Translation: CASSLVKSTGEPFF.

This CDR3 reads CASILRDSLADTQYF. The CDR3 region has the DNA TGTGCCAGCATTCTCCGGGACTCCCTGGCAGATACGCAGTATTTT. The genes are TRBV28 and TRBJ2-3; tentatively, D is TRBD2 (6 bases). The V end lost 7 bases, the J end lost 4 bases, and 18 bases lay between the germline ends. This CDR3 has 15 amino acids. Germline V CDR1 and CDR2: MDHEN, SYDVKM.

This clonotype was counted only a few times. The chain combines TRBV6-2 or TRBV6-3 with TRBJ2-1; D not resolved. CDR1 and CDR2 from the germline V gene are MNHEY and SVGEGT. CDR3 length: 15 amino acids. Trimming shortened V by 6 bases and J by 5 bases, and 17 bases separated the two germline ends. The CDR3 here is CASRQRLSKDNEQFF. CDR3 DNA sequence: TGTGCCAGCAGGCAAAGGTTGTCTAAGGACAATGAGCAGTTCTTC.

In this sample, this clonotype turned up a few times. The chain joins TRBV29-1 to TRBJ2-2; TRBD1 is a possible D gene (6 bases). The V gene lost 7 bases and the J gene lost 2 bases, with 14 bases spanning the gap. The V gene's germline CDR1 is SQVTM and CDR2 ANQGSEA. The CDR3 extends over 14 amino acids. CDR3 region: CSAVRDTNTGELFF. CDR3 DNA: TGCAGCGCCGTAAGGGACACAAACACCGGGGAGCTGTTTTTT.

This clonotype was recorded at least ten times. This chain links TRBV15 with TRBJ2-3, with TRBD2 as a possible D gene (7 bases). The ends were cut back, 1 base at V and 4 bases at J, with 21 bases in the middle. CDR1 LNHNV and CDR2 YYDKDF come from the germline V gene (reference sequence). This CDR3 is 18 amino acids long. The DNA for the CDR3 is TGTGCCACCAGCAGAGCGAGTCGGACGGGGGGCCTCGCAGATACGCAGTATTTT. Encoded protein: CATSRASRTGGLADTQYF. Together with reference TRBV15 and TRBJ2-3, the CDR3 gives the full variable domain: DAMVIQNPRYQVTQFGKPVTLSCSQTLNHNVMYWYQQKSSQAPKLLFHYYDKDFNNEADTPDNFQSRRPNTSFCFLDIRSPGLGDTAMYLCATSRASRTGGLADTQYFGPGTRLTVL.

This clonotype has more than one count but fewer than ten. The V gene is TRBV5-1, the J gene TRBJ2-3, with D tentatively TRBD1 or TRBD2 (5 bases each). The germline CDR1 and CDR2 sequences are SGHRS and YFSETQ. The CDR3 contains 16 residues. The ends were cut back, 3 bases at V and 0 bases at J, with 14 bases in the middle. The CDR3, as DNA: TGCGCCAGCAGCTCCACACCGGGACCGAGCACAGATACGCAGTATTTT. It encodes CASSSTPGPSTDTQYF.

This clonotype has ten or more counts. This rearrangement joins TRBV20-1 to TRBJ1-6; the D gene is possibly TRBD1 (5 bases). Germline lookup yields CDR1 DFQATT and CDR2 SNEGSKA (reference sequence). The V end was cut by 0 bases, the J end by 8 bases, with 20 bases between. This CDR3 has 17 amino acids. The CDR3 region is CSARDLGPFGGHSPLHF. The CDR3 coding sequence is TGCAGTGCTAGAGATTTGGGGCCTTTCGGAGGGCATTCACCCCTCCACTTT.

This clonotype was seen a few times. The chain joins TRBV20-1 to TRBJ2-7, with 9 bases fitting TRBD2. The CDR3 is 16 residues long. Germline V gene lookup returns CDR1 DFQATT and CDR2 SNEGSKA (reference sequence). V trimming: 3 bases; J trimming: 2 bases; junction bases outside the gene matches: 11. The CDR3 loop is CSASGPSLAGPYEQYF. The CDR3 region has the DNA TGCAGTGCTAGTGGCCCGTCTCTAGCGGGGCCCTACGAGCAGTACTTC.

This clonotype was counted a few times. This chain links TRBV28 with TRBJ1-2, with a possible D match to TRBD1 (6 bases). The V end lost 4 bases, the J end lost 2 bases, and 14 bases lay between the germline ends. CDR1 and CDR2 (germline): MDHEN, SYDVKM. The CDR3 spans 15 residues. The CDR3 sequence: CASSSPQGTNYGYTF. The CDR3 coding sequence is TGTGCCAGCAGTTCCCCCCAGGGGACCAACTATGGCTACACCTTC.

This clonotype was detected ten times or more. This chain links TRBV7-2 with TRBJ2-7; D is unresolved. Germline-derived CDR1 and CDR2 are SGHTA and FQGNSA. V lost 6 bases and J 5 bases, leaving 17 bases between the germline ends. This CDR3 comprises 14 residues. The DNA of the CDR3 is TGTGCCAGCAGTCATTCTAGGTCCTCGGACGAGCAGTACTTC. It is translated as CASSHSRSSDEQYF.

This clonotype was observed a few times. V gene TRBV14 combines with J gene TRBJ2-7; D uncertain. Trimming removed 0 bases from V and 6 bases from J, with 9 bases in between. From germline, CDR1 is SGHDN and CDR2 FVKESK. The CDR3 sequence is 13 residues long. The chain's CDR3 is CASSQDWEGEQYF. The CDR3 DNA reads TGTGCCAGCAGCCAAGATTGGGAAGGCGAGCAGTACTTC.

CDR3 sequence: CASSSRLAGGWRQETQYF. CDR3 in DNA: TGTGCCAGCAGCTCCAGACTAGCGGGAGGCTGGCGGCAAGAGACCCAGTACTTC. This sequence joins TRBV5-5 and TRBJ2-5; 13 nucleotides line up with TRBD2. Germline-derived CDR1 and CDR2 are SGHKS and YYEKEE (reference sequence). This CDR3 has 18 residues. V lost 3 bases, J lost 2 bases, and 10 bases stayed unmatched.

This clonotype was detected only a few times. The DNA of the CDR3 is TGCAGTGCTTCCGTGTCCAGGGCCCACACTGAAGCTTTCTTT. This encodes CSASVSRAHTEAFF. The gene calls are TRBV20-1 and TRBJ1-1; D might be TRBD1 (5 bases). This CDR3 contains 14 residues. Germline loops: CDR1 DFQATT, CDR2 SNEGSKA (reference sequence). V lost 5 bases and J 3 bases, leaving 16 bases between the germline ends.

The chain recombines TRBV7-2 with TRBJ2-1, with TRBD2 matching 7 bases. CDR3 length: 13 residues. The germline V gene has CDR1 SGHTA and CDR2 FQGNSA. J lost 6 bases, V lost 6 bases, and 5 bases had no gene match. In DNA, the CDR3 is TGTGCCAGCAGGGTAGCGGGCCTCAATGAGCAGTTCTTC. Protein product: CASRVAGLNEQFF.

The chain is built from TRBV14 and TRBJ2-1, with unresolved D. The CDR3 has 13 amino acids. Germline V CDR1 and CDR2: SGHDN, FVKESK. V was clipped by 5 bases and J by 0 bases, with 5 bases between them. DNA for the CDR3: TGTGCCAGCAGCAGGTTCTCCTACAATGAGCAGTTCTTC. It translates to CASSRFSYNEQFF.